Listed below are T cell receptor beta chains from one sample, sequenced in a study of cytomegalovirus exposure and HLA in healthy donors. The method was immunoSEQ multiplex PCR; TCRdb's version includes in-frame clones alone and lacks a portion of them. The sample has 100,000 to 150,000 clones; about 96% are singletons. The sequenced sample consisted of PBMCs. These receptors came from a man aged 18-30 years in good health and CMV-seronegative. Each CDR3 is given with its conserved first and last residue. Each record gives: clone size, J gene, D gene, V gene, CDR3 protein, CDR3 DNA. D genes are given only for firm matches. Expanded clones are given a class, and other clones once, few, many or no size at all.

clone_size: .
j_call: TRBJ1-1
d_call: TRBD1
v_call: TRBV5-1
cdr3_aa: CASSLASGTGNTEAFF
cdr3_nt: TGCGCCAGCAGCTTGGCCTCCGGGACAGGAAACACTGAAGCTTTCTTT

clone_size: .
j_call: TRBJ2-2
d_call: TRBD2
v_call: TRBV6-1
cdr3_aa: CASSEGLALYTNTGELFF
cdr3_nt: TGTGCCAGCAGTGAGGGACTAGCGCTCTATACGAACACCGGGGAGCTGTTTTTT

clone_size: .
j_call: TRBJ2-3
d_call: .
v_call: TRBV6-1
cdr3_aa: CASMGTLSNTQYF
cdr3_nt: TGTGCCAGCATGGGGACTTTATCAAATACGCAGTATTTT

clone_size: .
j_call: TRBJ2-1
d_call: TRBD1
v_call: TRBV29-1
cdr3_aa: CSVEIGTADNEQFF
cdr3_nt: TGCAGCGTTGAGATCGGGACAGCCGACAATGAGCAGTTCTTC

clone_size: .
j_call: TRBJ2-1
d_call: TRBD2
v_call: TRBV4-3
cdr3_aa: CASSQERTSGYHEQFF
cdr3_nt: TGCGCCAGCAGCCAAGAGAGGACTAGCGGGTACCATGAGCAGTTCTTC

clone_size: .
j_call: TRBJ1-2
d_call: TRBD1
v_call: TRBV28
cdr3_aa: CASSPAGTVNLLEYGYTF
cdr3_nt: TGTGCCAGCAGTCCCGCCGGGACAGTCAACCTCCTAGAATATGGCTACACCTTC

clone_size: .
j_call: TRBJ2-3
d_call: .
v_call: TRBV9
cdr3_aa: CASSVGDFDTDTQYF
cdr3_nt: TGTGCCAGCAGCGTTGGGGACTTCGACACAGATACGCAGTATTTT

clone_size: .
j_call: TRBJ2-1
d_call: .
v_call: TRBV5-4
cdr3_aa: CASSSGTGGGNEQFF
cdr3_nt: TGTGCCAGCAGCTCGGGAACGGGGGGCGGTAATGAGCAGTTCTTC

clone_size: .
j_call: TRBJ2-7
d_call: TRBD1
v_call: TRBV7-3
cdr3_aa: CASSQGASYEQYF
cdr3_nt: TGTGCCAGCAGCCAGGGGGCCTCCTACGAGCAGTACTTC

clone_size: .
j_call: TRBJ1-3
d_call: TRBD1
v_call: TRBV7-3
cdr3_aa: CASSAGTASGNTIYF
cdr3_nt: TGTGCCAGCAGCGCAGGGACAGCATCTGGAAACACCATATATTTT

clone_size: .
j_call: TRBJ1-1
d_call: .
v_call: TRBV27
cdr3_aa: CASSLIRGSHTEAFF
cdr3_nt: TGTGCCAGCAGTTTAATCCGGGGGTCGCACACTGAAGCTTTCTTT

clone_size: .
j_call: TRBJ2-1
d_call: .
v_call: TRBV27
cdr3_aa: CASSSITDWSSYNEQFF
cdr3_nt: TGTGCCAGCAGTTCCATCACCGACTGGAGCTCCTACAATGAGCAGTTCTTC

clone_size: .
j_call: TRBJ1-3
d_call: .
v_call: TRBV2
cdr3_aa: CASTHSSGNTIYF
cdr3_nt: TGTGCCAGCACGCATAGTTCTGGAAACACCATATATTTT

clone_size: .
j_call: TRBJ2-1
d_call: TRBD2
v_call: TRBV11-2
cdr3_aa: CASSLEREGSGEFF
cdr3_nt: TGTGCCAGCAGCTTAGAGAGGGAGGGTAGTGGTGAGTTCTTC

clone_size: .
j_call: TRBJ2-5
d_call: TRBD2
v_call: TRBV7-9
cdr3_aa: CASSLGLAGETQYF
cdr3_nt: TGTGCCAGCAGCTTAGGACTAGCGGGAGAGACCCAGTACTTC

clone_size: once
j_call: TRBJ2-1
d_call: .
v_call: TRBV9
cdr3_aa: CASSAPRSAVEFF
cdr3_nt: TGTGCCAGCAGCGCTCCCCGAAGCGCGGTCGAGTTCTTC

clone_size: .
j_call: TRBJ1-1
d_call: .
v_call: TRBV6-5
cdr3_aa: CASSSREAFF
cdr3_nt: TGTGCCAGCAGTTCCCGTGAAGCTTTCTTT

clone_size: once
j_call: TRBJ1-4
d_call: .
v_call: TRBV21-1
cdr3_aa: CASSTLKYRGESEKLFF
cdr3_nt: TGTGCCAGCAGCACATTAAAATACAGGGGGGAAAGTGAAAAACTGTTTTTT

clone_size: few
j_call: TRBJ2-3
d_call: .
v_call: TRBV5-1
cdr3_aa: CASSLAQGTQYF
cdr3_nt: TGCGCCAGCAGCTTGGCTCAGGGTACGCAGTATTTT

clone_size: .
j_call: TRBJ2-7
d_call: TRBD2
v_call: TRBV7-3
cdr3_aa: CASSPTGGRDEQYF
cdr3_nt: TGTGCCAGCAGCCCGACGGGGGGGAGGGACGAGCAGTACTTC

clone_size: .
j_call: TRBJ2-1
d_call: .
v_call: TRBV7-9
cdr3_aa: CASSTVWSSYNEQFF
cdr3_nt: TGTGCCAGCAGCACCGTTTGGAGCTCCTACAATGAGCAGTTCTTC

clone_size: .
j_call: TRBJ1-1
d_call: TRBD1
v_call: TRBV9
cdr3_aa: CASSRTGGNTEAFF
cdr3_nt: TGTGCCAGCAGCAGGACAGGGGGTAACACTGAAGCTTTCTTT

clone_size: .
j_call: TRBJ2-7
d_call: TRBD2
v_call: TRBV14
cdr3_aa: CASSRGTSSAGQYF
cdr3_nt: TGTGCCAGCAGCCGGGGGACTAGCTCAGCGGGGCAGTACTTC

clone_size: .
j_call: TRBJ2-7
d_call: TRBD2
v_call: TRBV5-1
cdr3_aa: CASSMLTSGPSYEQYF
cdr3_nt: TGCGCCAGCAGCATGCTTACTAGCGGGCCCTCCTACGAGCAGTACTTC

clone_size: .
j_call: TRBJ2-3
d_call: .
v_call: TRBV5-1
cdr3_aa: CASSARLVSDTDTQYF
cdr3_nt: TGCGCCAGCAGCGCGAGACTAGTATCAGACACAGATACGCAGTATTTT

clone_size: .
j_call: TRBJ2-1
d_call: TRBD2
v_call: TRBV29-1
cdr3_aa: CSAGLAGIEQFF
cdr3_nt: TGCAGCGCGGGACTAGCGGGAATTGAGCAGTTCTTC

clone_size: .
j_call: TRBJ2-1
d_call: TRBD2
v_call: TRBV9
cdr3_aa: CASTLYPLASGTGNEQFF
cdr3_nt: TGTGCCAGCACCCTCTACCCCTTGGCTAGCGGGACGGGAAATGAGCAGTTCTTC

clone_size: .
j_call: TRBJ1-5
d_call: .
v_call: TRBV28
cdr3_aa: CATKAGGNQPQHF
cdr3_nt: TGTGCCACCAAGGCCGGGGGCAATCAGCCCCAGCATTTT

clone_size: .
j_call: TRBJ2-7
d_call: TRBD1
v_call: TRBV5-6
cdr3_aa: CASSMGQGAREQYF
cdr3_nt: TGTGCCAGCAGCATGGGACAGGGGGCGCGGGAGCAGTACTTC

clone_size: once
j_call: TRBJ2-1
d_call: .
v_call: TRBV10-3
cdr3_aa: CATAGSSYNEQFF
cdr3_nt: TGTGCCACTGCGGGCAGCTCCTACAATGAGCAGTTCTTC

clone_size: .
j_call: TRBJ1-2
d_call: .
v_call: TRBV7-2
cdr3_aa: CASSSTYTATRNYGYTF
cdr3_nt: TGTGCCAGCAGCTCTACTTATACCGCCACCCGTAACTATGGCTACACCTTC

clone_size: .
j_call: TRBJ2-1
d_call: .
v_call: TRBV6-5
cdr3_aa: CASSSAGSPYNEQFF
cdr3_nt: TGTGCCAGCAGCTCGGCGGGTTCCCCCTACAATGAGCAGTTCTTC

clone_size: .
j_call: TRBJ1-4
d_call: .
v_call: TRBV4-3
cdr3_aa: CASSQGVTVLTSEKLFF
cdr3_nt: TGCGCCAGCAGCCAAGGCGTGACAGTTCTAACTTCCGAAAAACTGTTTTTT

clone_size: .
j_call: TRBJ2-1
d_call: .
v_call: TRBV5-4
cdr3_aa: CASSLGAAGEQFF
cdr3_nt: TGTGCCAGCAGCTTGGGAGCCGCCGGTGAGCAGTTCTTC

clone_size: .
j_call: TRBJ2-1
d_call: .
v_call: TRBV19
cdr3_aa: CASRQRAGPNEQFF
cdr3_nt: TGTGCCAGTAGACAACGAGCGGGCCCTAATGAGCAGTTCTTC

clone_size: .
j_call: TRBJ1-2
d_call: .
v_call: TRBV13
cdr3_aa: CASSLAGGVVDYGYTF
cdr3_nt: TGTGCCAGCAGCTTAGCCGGAGGAGTAGTTGACTATGGCTACACCTTC

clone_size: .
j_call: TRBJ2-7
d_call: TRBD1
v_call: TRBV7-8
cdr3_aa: CASSLPGTGPYEQYF
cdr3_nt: TGTGCCAGCAGCCTGCCGGGGACAGGTCCCTACGAGCAGTACTTC

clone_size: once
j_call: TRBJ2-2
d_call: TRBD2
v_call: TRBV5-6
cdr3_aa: CASSWTGLAGGYTGELFF
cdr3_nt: TGTGCCAGCAGCTGGACTGGACTAGCGGGAGGATACACCGGGGAGCTGTTTTTT

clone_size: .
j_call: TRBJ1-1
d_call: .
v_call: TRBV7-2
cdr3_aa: CASSQTVEAFF
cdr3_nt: TGTGCCAGCAGCCAGACAGTCGAAGCTTTCTTT

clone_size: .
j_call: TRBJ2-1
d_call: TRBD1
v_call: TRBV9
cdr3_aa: CASSVVTGGWGEQFF
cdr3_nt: TGTGCCAGCAGCGTAGTTACAGGGGGCTGGGGTGAGCAGTTCTTC

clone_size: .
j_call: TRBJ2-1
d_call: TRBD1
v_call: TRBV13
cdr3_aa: CASSLGQGQGYNEQFF
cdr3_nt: TGTGCCAGCAGCTTAGGCCAGGGACAGGGCTACAATGAGCAGTTCTTC

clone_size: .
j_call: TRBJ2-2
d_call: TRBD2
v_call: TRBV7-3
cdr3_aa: CASRGGLAGAGELFF
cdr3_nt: TGTGCCAGCAGGGGAGGACTAGCGGGAGCCGGGGAGCTGTTTTTT

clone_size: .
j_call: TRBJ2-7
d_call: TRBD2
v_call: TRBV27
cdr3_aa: CASSWGTSASYEQYF
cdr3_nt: TGTGCCAGCAGTTGGGGGACTAGCGCCTCCTACGAGCAGTACTTC

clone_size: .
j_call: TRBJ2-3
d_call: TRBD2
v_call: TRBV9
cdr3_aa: CASSVGPGGPTDTQYF
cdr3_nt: TGTGCCAGCAGCGTAGGTCCGGGAGGGCCCACAGATACGCAGTATTTT

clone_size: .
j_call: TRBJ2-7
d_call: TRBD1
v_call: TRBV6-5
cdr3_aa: CASSSGTAAYEQYF
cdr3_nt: TGTGCCAGCAGTTCCGGGACAGCTGCCTACGAGCAGTACTTC

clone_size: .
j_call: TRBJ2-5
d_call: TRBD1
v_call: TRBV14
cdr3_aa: CASSSRQGGETQYF
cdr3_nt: TGTGCCAGCAGCTCGCGACAGGGGGGAGAGACCCAGTACTTC

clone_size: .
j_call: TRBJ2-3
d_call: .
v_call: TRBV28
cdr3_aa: CASRAASADTQYF
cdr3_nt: TGTGCCAGCAGGGCGGCGTCCGCAGATACGCAGTATTTT

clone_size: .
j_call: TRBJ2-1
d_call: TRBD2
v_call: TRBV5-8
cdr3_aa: CASSQGLAPYNEQFF
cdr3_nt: TGTGCCAGCAGCCAGGGACTAGCGCCGTACAATGAGCAGTTCTTC